Included here is one T cell receptor beta chain sequence, with context. This entry belongs to a study of blood T cell repertoires in COVID-19. Study at large: COVID-19 samples collected from the United States, Italy and Spain covered acute and convalescent phases. PBMCs, B-cell-depleted T cells, or T cells were the source of the cDNA or gDNA that made up the material.

Original processing notes: From reference gene primer amplification, estimates of nucleated cell counts were derived. This table comes from immunoSEQ multiplex PCR, and its TCRdb copy is limited to in-frame clones, with some not included. D and trimming were read from the DNA, whereas the V and J calls and clone size are those reported in that table. In the table there are around 70,000 clones, roughly nine tenths of which are singletons. CDR1 and CDR2 (germline): SEHNR, FQNEAQ (reference sequence). The CDR3 sequence is 15 residues long. V lost 0 bases and J lost 5; bases outside the gene matches: 3.

Sample: peripheral blood. The receptor comes from a middle-aged man with acute or convalescent COVID-19. V and J are TRBV7-9 and TRBJ2-1, with 8 bases identical to TRBD2. CDR3 loop: CASSLAGGGNNEQFF. In nucleotides, the CDR3 is TGTGCCAGCAGCTTAGCCGGCGGGGGGAACAATGAGCAGTTCTTC.